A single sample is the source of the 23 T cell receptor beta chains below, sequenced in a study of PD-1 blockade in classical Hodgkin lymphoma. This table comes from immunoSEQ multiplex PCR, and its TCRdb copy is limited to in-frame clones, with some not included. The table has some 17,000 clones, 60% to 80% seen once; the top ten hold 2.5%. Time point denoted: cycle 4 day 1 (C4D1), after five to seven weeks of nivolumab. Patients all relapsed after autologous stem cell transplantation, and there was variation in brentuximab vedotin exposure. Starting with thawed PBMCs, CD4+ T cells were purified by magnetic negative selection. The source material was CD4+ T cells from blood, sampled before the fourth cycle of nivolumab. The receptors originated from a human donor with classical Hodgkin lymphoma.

The CDR3 coding sequence is TGTGCCAGCAGCGAAGTGGCCCAGGGTTACGGGACCCAGTACTTC. Amino acid sequence: CASSEVAQGYGTQYF. The chain carries TRBV9 and TRBJ2-5, with D perhaps matching TRBD1 (5 bases). V was clipped by 3 bases and J by 7 bases, with 19 bases between them. The CDR3 spans 15 residues. Germline V gene data show CDR1 as SGDLS and CDR2 as YYNGEE.

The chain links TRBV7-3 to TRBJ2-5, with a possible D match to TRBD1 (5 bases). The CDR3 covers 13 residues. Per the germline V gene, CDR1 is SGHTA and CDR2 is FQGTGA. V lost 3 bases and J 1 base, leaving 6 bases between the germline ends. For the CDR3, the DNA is TGTGCCAGCAGCTTGGGGCCCCAAGAGACCCAGTACTTC. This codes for CASSLGPQETQYF.

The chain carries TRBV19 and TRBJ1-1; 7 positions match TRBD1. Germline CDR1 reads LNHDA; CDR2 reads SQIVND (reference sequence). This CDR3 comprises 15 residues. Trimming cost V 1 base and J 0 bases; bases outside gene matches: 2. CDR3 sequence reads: CASSIGGQMNTEAFF. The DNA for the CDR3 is TGTGCCAGTAGTATAGGGGGACAGATGAACACTGAAGCTTTCTTT.

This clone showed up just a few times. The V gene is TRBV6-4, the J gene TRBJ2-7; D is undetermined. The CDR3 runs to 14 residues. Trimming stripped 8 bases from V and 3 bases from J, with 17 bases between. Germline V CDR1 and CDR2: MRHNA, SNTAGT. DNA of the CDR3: TGTGCCAGCCCGGCCCGGCCCCCAGGCTACGAGCAGTACTTC. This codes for CASPARPPGYEQYF.

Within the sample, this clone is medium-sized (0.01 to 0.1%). In DNA form, the CDR3 reads TGTGCCAGCAGCTTAACGAGGGACAGAAGAACCGGGGAGCTGTTTTTT. Translated: CASSLTRDRRTGELFF. The V and J genes are TRBV7-3 and TRBJ2-2, with 7 bases identical to TRBD1. CDR3 size: 16 residues. From germline, CDR1 is SGHTA and CDR2 FQGTGA. Trimming took 0 bases from V and 5 from J; bases not matched to a gene: 6.

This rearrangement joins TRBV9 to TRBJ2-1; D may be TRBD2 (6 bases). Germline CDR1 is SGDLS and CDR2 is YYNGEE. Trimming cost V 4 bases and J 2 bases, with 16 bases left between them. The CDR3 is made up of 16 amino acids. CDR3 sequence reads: CASSLAAGLTYNEQFF. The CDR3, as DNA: TGTGCCAGCAGCCTAGCCGCGGGACTCACCTACAATGAGCAGTTCTTC.

CDR3 protein: CASSSVGQAYEQYF. In DNA form, the CDR3 reads TGTGCCAGCAGCTCGGTGGGACAAGCCTACGAGCAGTACTTC. V gene TRBV5-4 combines with J gene TRBJ2-7, with D tentatively TRBD1 (6 bases). The CDR3 consists of 14 residues. The ends were cut back, 3 bases at V and 2 bases at J, with 12 bases in the middle. CDR1 SGHNT and CDR2 YYREEE come from the germline V gene (reference sequence).

The CDR3 DNA reads as TGTGCCAGTAGTGCCTATATGAACACTGAAGCTTTCTTT. Protein product: CASSAYMNTEAFF. The chain combines TRBV19 with TRBJ1-1; D uncertain. The CDR3 contains 13 residues. Germline loops: CDR1 LNHDA, CDR2 SQIVND (reference sequence). Trimming took off 5 bases at V and 0 bases at J, with 7 bases between the two ends.

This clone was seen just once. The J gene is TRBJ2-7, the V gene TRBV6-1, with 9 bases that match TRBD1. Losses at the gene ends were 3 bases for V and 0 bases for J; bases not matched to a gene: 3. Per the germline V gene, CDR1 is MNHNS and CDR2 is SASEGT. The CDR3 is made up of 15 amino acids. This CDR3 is CASSDETGGSYEQYF. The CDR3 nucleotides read TGTGCCAGCAGTGATGAGACAGGGGGCTCCTACGAGCAGTACTTC.

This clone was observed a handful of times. CDR3 region: CASRLGGYTF. The CDR3 nucleotides read TGTGCCAGCAGGCTGGGGGGCTACACCTTC. The chain carries TRBV6-6 and TRBJ1-2; D gene unclear. CDR1 is MNHNY and CDR2 is SVGAGI in the germline V gene (reference sequence). Trimming removed 6 bases from V and 8 bases from J, with 7 bases in between. The CDR3 consists of 10 residues.

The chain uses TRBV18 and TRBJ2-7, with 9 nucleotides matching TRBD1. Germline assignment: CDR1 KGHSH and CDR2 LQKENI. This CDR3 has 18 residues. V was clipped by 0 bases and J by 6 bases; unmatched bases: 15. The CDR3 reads CASSPPSNRDRVPVEQYF. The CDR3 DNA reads TGTGCCAGCTCACCACCATCAAACCGGGACAGGGTGCCGGTCGAGCAGTACTTC.

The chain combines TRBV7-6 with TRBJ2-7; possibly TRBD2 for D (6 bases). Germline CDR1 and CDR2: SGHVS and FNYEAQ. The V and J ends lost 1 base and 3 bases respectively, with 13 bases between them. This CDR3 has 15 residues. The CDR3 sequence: CASSLGDGRGYEQYF. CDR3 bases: TGTGCCAGCAGCTTAGGTGACGGGAGAGGCTACGAGCAGTACTTC.

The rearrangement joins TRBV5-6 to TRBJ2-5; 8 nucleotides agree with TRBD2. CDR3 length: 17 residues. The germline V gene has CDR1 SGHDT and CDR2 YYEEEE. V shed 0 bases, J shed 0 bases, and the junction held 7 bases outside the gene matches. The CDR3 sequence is CASSLVGGRLYQETQYF. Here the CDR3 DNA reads TGTGCCAGCAGCTTGGTTGGCGGGAGGTTGTACCAAGAGACCCAGTACTTC.

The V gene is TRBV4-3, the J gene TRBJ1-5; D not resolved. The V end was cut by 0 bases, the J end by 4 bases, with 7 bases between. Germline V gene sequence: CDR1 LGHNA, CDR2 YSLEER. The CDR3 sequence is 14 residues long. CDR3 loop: CASSQDWQNQPQHF. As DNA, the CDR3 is TGCGCCAGCAGCCAAGATTGGCAGAATCAGCCCCAGCATTTT.

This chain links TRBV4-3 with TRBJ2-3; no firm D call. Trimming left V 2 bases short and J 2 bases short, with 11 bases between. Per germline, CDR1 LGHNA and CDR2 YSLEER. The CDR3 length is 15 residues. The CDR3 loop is CASSQNALSTDTQYF. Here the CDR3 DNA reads TGCGCCAGCAGCCAAAACGCGTTGTCCACAGATACGCAGTATTTT.

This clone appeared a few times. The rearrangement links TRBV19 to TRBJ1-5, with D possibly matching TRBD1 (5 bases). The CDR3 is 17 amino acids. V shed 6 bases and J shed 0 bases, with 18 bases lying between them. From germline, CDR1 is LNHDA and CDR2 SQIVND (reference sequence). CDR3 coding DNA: TGTGCCAGTAGCACGATCGGCCAGGGCGTTAGCAATCAGCCCCAGCATTTT. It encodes CASSTIGQGVSNQPQHF.

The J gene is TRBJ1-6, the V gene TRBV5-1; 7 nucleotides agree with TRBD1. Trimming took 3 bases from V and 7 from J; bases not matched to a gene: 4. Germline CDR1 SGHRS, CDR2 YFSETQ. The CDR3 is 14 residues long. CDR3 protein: CASSWDSENSPLHF. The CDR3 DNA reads TGCGCCAGCAGCTGGGACAGTGAGAATTCACCCCTCCACTTT.

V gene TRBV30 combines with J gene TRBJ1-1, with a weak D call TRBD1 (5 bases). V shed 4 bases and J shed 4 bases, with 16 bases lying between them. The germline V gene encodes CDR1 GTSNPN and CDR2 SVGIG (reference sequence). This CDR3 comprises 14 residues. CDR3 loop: CAWNLVLGVTEAFF. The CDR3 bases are TGTGCCTGGAATTTAGTTTTGGGGGTCACTGAAGCTTTCTTT.

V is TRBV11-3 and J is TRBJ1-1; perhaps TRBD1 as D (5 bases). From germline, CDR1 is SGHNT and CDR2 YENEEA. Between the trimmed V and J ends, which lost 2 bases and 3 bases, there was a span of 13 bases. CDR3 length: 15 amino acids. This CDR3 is CASSLTYRSHTEAFF. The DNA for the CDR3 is TGTGCCAGCAGCTTAACCTACAGGTCACACACTGAAGCTTTCTTT.

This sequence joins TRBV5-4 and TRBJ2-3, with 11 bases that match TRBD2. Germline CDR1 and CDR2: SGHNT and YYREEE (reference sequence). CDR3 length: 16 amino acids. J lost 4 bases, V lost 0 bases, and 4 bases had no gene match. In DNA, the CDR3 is TGTGCCAGCAGCTTGGGACTAGCGGGAACGGCAGATACGCAGTATTTT. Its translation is CASSLGLAGTADTQYF. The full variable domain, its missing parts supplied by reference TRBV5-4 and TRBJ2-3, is ETGVTQSPTHLIKTRGQQVTLRCSSQSGHNTVSWYQQALGQGPQFIFQYYREEENGRGNFPPRFSGLQFPNYSSELNVNALELDDSALYLCASSLGLAGTADTQYFGPGTRLTVL.

The CDR3 DNA reads TGTGCCAGTAGTAGAACTTCAGCCCCTTACAATGAGCAGTTCTTC. Translating it yields CASSRTSAPYNEQFF. The genes are TRBV19 and TRBJ2-1; unclear D gene. The CDR3 sequence is 15 residues long. Trimming pared 4 bases from V and 4 bases from J, leaving 14 bases between. CDR1 is LNHDA and CDR2 is SQIVND in the germline V gene (reference sequence).

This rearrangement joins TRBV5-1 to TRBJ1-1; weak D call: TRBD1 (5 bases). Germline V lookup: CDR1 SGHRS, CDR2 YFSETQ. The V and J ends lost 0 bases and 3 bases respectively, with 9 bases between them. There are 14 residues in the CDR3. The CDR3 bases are TGCGCCAGCAGCTTGGATACAGGCGACACTGAAGCTTTCTTT. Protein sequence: CASSLDTGDTEAFF.

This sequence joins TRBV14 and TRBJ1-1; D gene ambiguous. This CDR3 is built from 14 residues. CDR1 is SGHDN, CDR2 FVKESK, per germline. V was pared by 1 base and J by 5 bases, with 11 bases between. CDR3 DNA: TGTGCCAGCAGCCAAGGGATGGGGAGGACTGAAGCTTTCTTT. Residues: CASSQGMGRTEAFF.